These 32 T cell receptor beta chains were sequenced from one sample in a study of shared clonotypes between healthy human individuals. Measured with immunoSEQ multiplex PCR; TCRdb has only the in-frame clones, and not every one. The repertoire consists of around 1 million clones, with over 75% occurring once and the leading ten covering around 1.5%. Specimen: memory CD4+ T cells sorted from blood. Subset indicated: CD45RA-negative fraction. These TCRs come from a man aged 18 to 29 in good health.

V and J are TRBV4-2 and TRBJ1-3; D unresolved. V gave up 1 base and J gave up 0 bases, with 10 bases separating them. CDR1 is LGHNA, CDR2 YNFKEQ, per germline. The CDR3 is 16 residues long. The CDR3: CASSQGSGSSGNTIYF. In DNA form, the CDR3 reads TGTGCCAGCAGCCAAGGATCCGGGAGCTCTGGAAACACCATATATTTT.

The rearrangement links TRBV7-2 to TRBJ1-1; no firm D call. Germline lookup yields CDR1 SGHTA and CDR2 FQGNSA. This CDR3 spans 15 amino acids. The germline V and J ends were trimmed by 5 bases and 1 base, with 14 bases remaining between them. CDR3 DNA sequence: TGTGCCAGCAGCGACTTTCCGTGGAGGAACACTGAAGCTTTCTTT. This gives the protein CASSDFPWRNTEAFF.

The rearrangement links TRBV30 to TRBJ2-7; D is perhaps TRBD1 (5 bases). The CDR3 is 11 residues long. Trimming shortened V by 5 bases and J by 0 bases, and 5 bases separated the two germline ends. The germline CDR1 and CDR2 sequences are GTSNPN and SVGIG (reference sequence). CDR3 residues: CAWGHSYEQYF. The DNA for the CDR3 is TGTGCCTGGGGACACTCCTACGAGCAGTACTTC.

The chain joins TRBV10-3 to TRBJ2-3, with 9 bases lining up with TRBD2. Germline V CDR1 and CDR2: ENHRY, SYGVKD. V was pared by 10 bases and J by 4 bases, with 18 bases of the junction left unmatched. There are 17 residues in the CDR3. The chain's CDR3 is CATRGGLAGYIADTQYF. The CDR3 DNA reads TGTGCCACGCGAGGGGGGCTAGCGGGATATATAGCAGATACGCAGTATTTT.

The chain recombines TRBV7-6 with TRBJ2-5, with TRBD1 identical over 7 bases. V trimming: 5 bases; J trimming: 1 base; junction bases outside the gene matches: 7. Germline loops: CDR1 SGHVS, CDR2 FNYEAQ. The CDR3 runs 15 residues. CDR3 in amino acids: CASSPRTGIQETQYF. In DNA, the CDR3 is TGTGCCAGCAGCCCAAGGACAGGCATCCAAGAGACCCAGTACTTC.

Only a few counts were recorded for this clone. V is TRBV6-1 and J is TRBJ1-2; 7 positions match TRBD1. V shed 5 bases, J shed 4 bases, and the junction held 1 base outside the gene matches. Germline assignment: CDR1 MNHNS and CDR2 SASEGT. The length of the CDR3 is 12 residues. The CDR3 spells CASSRDSYGYTF. CDR3 sequence (DNA): TGTGCCAGCAGTAGGGACAGCTATGGCTACACCTTC.

This clone was seen a few times. The rearrangement links TRBV10-3 to TRBJ1-5, with D possibly being TRBD1 (5 bases). This CDR3 is built from 15 residues. V gave up 3 bases and J gave up 3 bases, with 12 bases separating them. Germline V gene data show CDR1 as ENHRY and CDR2 as SYGVKD. The DNA for the CDR3 is TGTGCCATCAGTGAAGAGGGGCGTATCAATCAGCCCCAGCATTTT. It yields the protein CAISEEGRINQPQHF.

This chain connects TRBV2 to TRBJ1-6, with D possibly matching TRBD1 (5 bases). The CDR3 has 13 residues. V was pared by 11 bases and J by 5 bases, with 13 bases between. Germline loops: CDR1 SNHLY, CDR2 FYNNEI. CDR3 amino acids: CACAQENNSPLHF. The CDR3 DNA follows: TGTGCCTGCGCACAGGAGAATAATTCACCCCTCCACTTT.

This clone showed up just a few times. This chain joins TRBV10-3 and TRBJ1-1; D is unresolved. This CDR3 comprises 13 residues. Trimming pared 7 bases from V and 3 bases from J, leaving 12 bases between. The germline gives CDR1 ENHRY, CDR2 SYGVKD. CDR3 bases: TGTGCCATCACGAAGGGTGCGGACACTGAAGCTTTCTTT. Its translation is CAITKGADTEAFF.

The chain joins TRBV19 to TRBJ2-4; 11 bases are a match to TRBD2. The V gene end was trimmed by 6 bases and the J gene end by 0 bases; junction bases not matched to a gene: 13. CDR3 length: 19 amino acids. In germline, CDR1 is LNHDA, CDR2 SQIVND (reference sequence). The CDR3 reads CASRVGTSGTQLAKNIQYF. Here the CDR3 DNA reads TGTGCCAGTAGAGTCGGGACTAGCGGTACACAACTAGCCAAAAACATTCAGTACTTC. Full variable domain (outside the CDR3, taken from reference TRBV19 and TRBJ2-4): DGGITQSPKYLFRKEGQNVTLSCEQNLNHDAMYWYRQDPGQGLRLIYYSQIVNDFQKGDIAEGYSVSREKKESFPLTVTSAQKNPTAFYLCASRVGTSGTQLAKNIQYFGAGTRLSVL.

This chain connects TRBV4-1 to TRBJ2-1; D is ambiguous. Trimming cost V 3 bases and J 0 bases, with 9 bases left between them. The germline CDR1 and CDR2 sequences are MGHRA and YSYEKL. The CDR3 contains 15 residues. In DNA, the CDR3 is TGCGCCAGCAGCCATCTACAGAGCTCCTACAATGAGCAGTTCTTC. Protein sequence: CASSHLQSSYNEQFF.

About this clone: Other nucleotide sequences from this sample produce the same CDR3. The rearrangement uses TRBV6-6 and TRBJ2-3; 10 bases agree with TRBD1. The CDR3 sequence is 15 residues long. V gave up 5 bases and J gave up 3 bases; unmatched junction bases: 5. Looked up from germline, CDR1 is MNHNY and CDR2 is SVGAGI (reference sequence). CDR3 DNA sequence: TGTGCCAGCAGTGACCGGGACAGGGGAACAGATACGCAGTATTTT. This translates into CASSDRDRGTDTQYF.

Points on this clone: The same CDR3 arises from other DNA sequences in this sample as well. The chain joins TRBV5-1 to TRBJ2-2, with D hard to call. CDR1 and CDR2 from the germline V gene are SGHRS and YFSETQ. The CDR3 loop spans 15 amino acids. V gave up 1 base and J gave up 0 bases, with 7 bases separating them. The CDR3, as DNA: TGCGCCAGCAGCTTGAGCAGCGCGAACACCGGGGAGCTGTTTTTT. Translating it yields CASSLSSANTGELFF.

J is TRBJ2-1 and V is TRBV7-2, with D hard to call. The CDR3 covers 12 residues. The V end was cut by 2 bases, the J end by 6 bases, with 5 bases between. Looked up from germline, CDR1 is SGHTA and CDR2 is FQGNSA. This chain's CDR3 is CASSLIVNEQFF. The CDR3 DNA sequence: TGTGCCAGCAGCTTAATAGTCAATGAGCAGTTCTTC.

The V and J genes are TRBV5-1 and TRBJ2-5; 10 bases fit TRBD2. The CDR3 sequence is 14 residues long. Looked up from germline, CDR1 is SGHRS and CDR2 is YFSETQ. The ends lost 4 bases at V and 1 base at J; junction bases unmatched: 1. For the CDR3, the DNA is TGCGCCAGCAGCCCTAGCGGGAGCCAAGAGACCCAGTACTTC. Protein sequence: CASSPSGSQETQYF. Full variable domain (remainder filled in from reference TRBV5-1 and TRBJ2-5): KAGVTQTPRYLIKTRGQQVTLSCSPISGHRSVSWYQQTPGQGLQFLFEYFSETQRNKGNFPGRFSGRQFSNSRSEMNVSTLELGDSALYLCASSPSGSQETQYFGPGTRLLVL.

The DNA for the CDR3 is TGTGCCAGCTCACCCGGGTTCGGGGAGACCCAGTACTTC. Its translation: CASSPGFGETQYF. This chain connects TRBV18 to TRBJ2-5, with D unresolved. Germline loops: CDR1 KGHSH, CDR2 LQKENI. CDR3 length: 13 residues. V was clipped by 3 bases and J by 5 bases, with 10 bases between them.

This rearrangement joins TRBV28 to TRBJ2-7; either TRBD1 or TRBD2 may supply D (5 bases each). CDR3 size: 14 residues. V was pared by 5 bases and J by 7 bases, with 18 bases between. The germline V gene encodes CDR1 MDHEN and CDR2 SYDVKM. The CDR3 nucleotides are TGTGCCAGCAGTCGGGGACCCGTGGTAGTTGAGCAGTACTTC. Protein: CASSRGPVVVEQYF.

This clone showed up just a few times. V is TRBV29-1 and J is TRBJ1-2; 7 nucleotides align to TRBD1. There are 12 residues in the CDR3. V shed 6 bases and J 7 bases; nucleotides not matched to a gene: 8. CDR1 and CDR2 (germline): SQVTM, ANQGSEA. CDR3 loop: CSVDTGASGYTF. CDR3 bases: TGCAGCGTAGACACAGGGGCCTCTGGCTACACCTTC.

This clone was seen once. V usage is TRBV10-3 and J usage is TRBJ1-1; TRBD1 matches 9 bases. This CDR3 comprises 14 residues. Unmatched junction bases numbered 6, after V lost 10 bases and J lost 0 bases. Germline CDR1 and CDR2: ENHRY and SYGVKD. CDR3 nucleotides: TGTGCCAGCTCCCGGGACAGGGTGAACACTGAAGCTTTCTTT. Its translation: CASSRDRVNTEAFF.

This clone has just one count. The chain combines TRBV5-1 with TRBJ1-4; 9 nucleotides line up with TRBD1. The germline CDR1 and CDR2 sequences are SGHRS and YFSETQ. The junction had 3 bases not matched to a gene; V was cut back by 0 bases and J by 6 bases. CDR3 size: 15 residues. CDR3: CASSLDWDRDEKLFF. Here the CDR3 DNA reads TGCGCCAGCAGCTTGGATTGGGACAGGGATGAAAAACTGTTTTTT.

As to this clone: Just one base apart from a much larger clone, this may be a read error. This chain joins TRBV11-2 and TRBJ2-7; 10 positions agree with TRBD1. Germline CDR1 is SGHAT and CDR2 is FQNNGV. The CDR3 is 13 amino acids. J lost 5 bases, V lost 5 bases, and 3 bases had no gene match. CDR3 DNA: TGTGCCAGCAGCCGGGACAGGGGAAACGAGCAGTACTTC. Its protein is CASSRDRGNEQYF.

CDR3 nucleotides: TGTGCCAGCAGCATAACAGGGGCTAACTCCTACGAGCAGTACTTC. Amino acid sequence: CASSITGANSYEQYF. J is TRBJ2-7 and V is TRBV7-2; 7 nucleotides align to TRBD1. This CDR3 is built from 15 residues. Trimming cost V 5 bases and J 0 bases; bases outside gene matches: 7. Looked up from germline, CDR1 is SGHTA and CDR2 is FQGNSA.

CDR3 in amino acids: CASSLTPYNEQFF. The CDR3 DNA reads TGTGCCAGCAGCTTAACGCCTTACAATGAGCAGTTCTTC. V and J are TRBV7-3 and TRBJ2-1, with unresolved D. CDR3 length: 13 residues. The V end lost 0 bases, the J end lost 4 bases, and 4 bases lay between the germline ends. Germline CDR1 is SGHTA and CDR2 is FQGTGA.

The chain joins TRBV28 to TRBJ1-2; tentative D call: TRBD1 (6 bases). The CDR3 is 14 amino acids. The germline gives CDR1 MDHEN, CDR2 SYDVKM. The V end lost 4 bases, the J end lost 4 bases, and 13 bases lay between the germline ends. CDR3 coding DNA: TGTGCCAGCAGTTCCCCGGGGGCCAGCTATGGCTACACCTTC. Protein sequence: CASSSPGASYGYTF.

The chain links TRBV6-1 to TRBJ1-1; 8 nucleotides align to TRBD1. Losses at the gene ends were 4 bases for V and 0 bases for J; bases not matched to a gene: 10. Germline lookup yields CDR1 MNHNS and CDR2 SASEGT. CDR3 length: 17 residues. The CDR3, as DNA: TGTGCCAGCAGTGGAAGAGACAGGGGAGCCCTGAACACTGAAGCTTTCTTT. Protein sequence: CASSGRDRGALNTEAFF.

The CDR3 region is CASSRYAGTSEDTQYF. CDR3 in DNA: TGTGCCAGCAGCCGATATGCCGGGACATCTGAAGATACGCAGTATTTT. This sequence joins TRBV5-5 and TRBJ2-3, with D possibly being TRBD1 (6 bases). V shed 4 bases and J shed 5 bases, with 20 bases lying between them. CDR3 size: 16 residues. Germline CDR1 SGHKS, CDR2 YYEKEE (reference sequence).

A word on this clone: This may stem from a read error, because a much larger clone lies one nucleotide away. The sample contains more than one DNA sequence encoding this CDR3. V gene TRBV7-2 combines with J gene TRBJ2-3, with no clear D. The germline V gene has CDR1 SGHTA and CDR2 FQGNSA. This CDR3 has 13 residues. The V end lost 1 base, the J end lost 4 bases, and 6 bases lay between the germline ends. The CDR3 DNA follows: TGTGCCAGCAGCTTAGGAGGCGCAGATACGCAGTATTTT. The encoded protein is CASSLGGADTQYF.

This sequence joins TRBV5-1 and TRBJ1-4; 10 positions agree with TRBD1. This CDR3 is 14 amino acids long. The J segment lost 8 bases and the V segment lost 4 bases, leaving 5 bases of the junction unmatched. Germline V lookup: CDR1 SGHRS, CDR2 YFSETQ. The CDR3 DNA reads TGCGCCAGCAGCACGGGACAGGGGCCCGAAAAACTGTTTTTT. This translates into CASSTGQGPEKLFF.

This chain uses TRBV7-8 with TRBJ2-2; D is uncertain. The germline CDR1 and CDR2 sequences are SGHVS and FQNEAQ. Trimming took 5 bases from V and 6 from J, leaving 13 bases between them. This CDR3 has 14 amino acids. This CDR3 reads CASSPPIPAGELFF. The CDR3 nucleotides are TGTGCCAGCAGCCCCCCAATTCCCGCCGGGGAGCTGTTTTTT. The entire variable domain, with the rest obtained from reference TRBV7-8 and TRBJ2-2, is as follows: GAGVSQSPRYKVAKRGQDVALRCDPISGHVSLFWYQQALGQGPEFLTYFQNEAQLDKSGLPSDRFFAERPEGSVSTLKIQRTQQEDSAVYLCASSPPIPAGELFFGEGSRLTVL.

The rearrangement links TRBV6-6 to TRBJ2-7, with 7 positions matching TRBD1. The CDR3 consists of 11 residues. The J segment lost 3 bases and the V segment lost 7 bases, leaving 0 bases of the junction unmatched. Per the germline V gene, CDR1 is MNHNY and CDR2 is SVGAGI (reference sequence). CDR3 in amino acids: CASNRGYEQYF. For the CDR3, the DNA is TGTGCCAGCAACAGGGGCTACGAGCAGTACTTC.

This clone was picked up one time. The CDR3, as DNA: TGTGCCAGCAGCCCCCGACCCGGGGATGGCTATGGCTACACCTTC. It translates to CASSPRPGDGYGYTF. The chain is built from TRBV6-6 and TRBJ1-2; D is uncertain. Germline values: CDR1 MNHNY, CDR2 SVGAGI (reference sequence). Between the trimmed V and J ends, which lost 6 bases and 4 bases, there was a span of 18 bases. The CDR3 has 15 amino acids.

This chain connects TRBV6-5 to TRBJ2-7, with D possibly being TRBD1 (5 bases). CDR3 length: 13 residues. Germline CDR1 and CDR2: MNHEY and SVGAGI. V was cut by 3 bases and J by 3 bases, with 9 bases left in between. CDR3 in amino acids: CASSYRQFYEQYF. CDR3 DNA sequence: TGTGCCAGCAGTTATCGACAGTTCTACGAGCAGTACTTC.